The entry below describes one TCR beta chain. Its antigen is undetermined. Assay: immunoSEQ multiplex PCR; the TCRdb copy retains only in-frame clones and omits some. The sample records roughly 660,000 clones, 90% being singletons. The source of the sample is a study of shared clonotypes between healthy human individuals. Across the whole study: The study enrolled two women and three men aged 18 to 49. Three plates were used per donor for CD4 naive, three for CD4 memory, two for CD8 naive and one for CD8 memory.

Study-level points and caveats: In a handful of donors, approximately 5% of naive CD4 clonotypes appeared in common.

This TCR derives from a man between 18 and 35 years old in good health. Some clones in this sample may be carry-over from other donors' samples. The sequenced sample consisted of memory CD8+ T cells from PBMCs. Subset of the sample: CD45RO+ cells pooled with CCR7-negative TemRA cells.

The CDR3 reads CASSDLTGETQYF. The CDR3 DNA reads TGTGCCAGCAGCGACCTTACAGGGGAGACCCAGTACTTC. The chain carries TRBV27 and TRBJ2-5; tentative D call: TRBD1 (6 bases). Germline CDR1 is MNHEY and CDR2 is SMNVEV (reference sequence). This CDR3 contains 13 residues. Between the trimmed V and J ends, which lost 6 bases and 5 bases, there was a span of 13 bases.